The clone carrying this TCR beta chain has just a few counts. The antigen remains undetermined. J lost 3 bases, V lost 8 bases, and 8 bases had no gene match. The CDR3 is 15 residues long. The germline gives CDR1 MRHNA, CDR2 SNTAGT. This sample was included in a study of cytotoxic CD8 clonotypes in ibrutinib-treated CLL. The planned depth of sequencing spanned 1 in 200,000 to 1 in 1 million T cells. Here immunoSEQ multiplex PCR was the method, and the copy in TCRdb shows in-frame clones only, minus some. The sample yields 97,000 or so clones, 70% to 80% seen once. The study's findings and limits: In comparison with age-matched healthy donors, baseline clonality was higher and tracked circulating CD8+ T-cell counts.

The chain joins TRBV6-4 to TRBJ2-3, with 10 bases identical to TRBD1. The material was PBMCs, obtained after 12 months of ibrutinib treatment. This TCR was sampled from a human donor with chronic lymphocytic leukemia. This CDR3 reads CASAPGTGETDTQYF. In DNA, the CDR3 is TGTGCCAGCGCCCCCGGGACAGGGGAAACAGATACGCAGTATTTT.